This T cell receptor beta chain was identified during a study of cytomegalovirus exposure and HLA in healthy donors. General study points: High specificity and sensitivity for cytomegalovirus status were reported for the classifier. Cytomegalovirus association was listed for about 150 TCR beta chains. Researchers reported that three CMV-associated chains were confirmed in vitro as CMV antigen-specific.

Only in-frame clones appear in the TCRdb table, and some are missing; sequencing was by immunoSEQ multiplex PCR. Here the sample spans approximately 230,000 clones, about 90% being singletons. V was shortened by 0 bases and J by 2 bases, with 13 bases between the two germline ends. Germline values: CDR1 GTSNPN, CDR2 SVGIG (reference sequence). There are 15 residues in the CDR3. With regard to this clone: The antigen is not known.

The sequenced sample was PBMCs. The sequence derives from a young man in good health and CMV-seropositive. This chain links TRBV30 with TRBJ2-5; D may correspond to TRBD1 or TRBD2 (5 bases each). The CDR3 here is CAWSVIRGTQETQYF. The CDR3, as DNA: TGTGCCTGGAGTGTAATCCGGGGCACACAAGAGACCCAGTACTTC.